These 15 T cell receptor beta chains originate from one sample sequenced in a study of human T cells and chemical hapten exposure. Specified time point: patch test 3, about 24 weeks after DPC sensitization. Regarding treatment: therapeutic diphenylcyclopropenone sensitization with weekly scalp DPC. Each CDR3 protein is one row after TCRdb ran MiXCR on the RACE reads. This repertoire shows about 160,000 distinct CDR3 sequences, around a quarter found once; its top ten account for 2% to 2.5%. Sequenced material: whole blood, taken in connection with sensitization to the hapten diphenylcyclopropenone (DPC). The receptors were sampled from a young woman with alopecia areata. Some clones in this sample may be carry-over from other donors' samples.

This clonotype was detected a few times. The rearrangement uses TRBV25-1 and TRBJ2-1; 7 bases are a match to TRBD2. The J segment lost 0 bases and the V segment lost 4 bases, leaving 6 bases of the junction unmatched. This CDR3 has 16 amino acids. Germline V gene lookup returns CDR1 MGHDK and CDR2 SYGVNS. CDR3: CASSGPGGSSYNEQFF. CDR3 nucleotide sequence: TGTGCCAGCAGTGGCCCAGGCGGGAGCTCCTACAATGAGCAGTTCTTC.

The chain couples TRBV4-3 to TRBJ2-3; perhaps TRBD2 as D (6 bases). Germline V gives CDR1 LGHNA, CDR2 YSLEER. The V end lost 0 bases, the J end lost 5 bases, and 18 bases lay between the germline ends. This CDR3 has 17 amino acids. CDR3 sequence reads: CASSQELGGLGGDTQYF. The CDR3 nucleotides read TGCGCCAGCAGCCAAGAGTTGGGGGGACTGGGGGGAGATACGCAGTATTTT.

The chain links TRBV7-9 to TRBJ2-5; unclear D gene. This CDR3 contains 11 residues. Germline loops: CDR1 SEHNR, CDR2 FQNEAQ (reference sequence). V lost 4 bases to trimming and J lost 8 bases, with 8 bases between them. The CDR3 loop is CASSSTETQYF. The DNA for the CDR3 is TGTGCCAGCAGCTCAACAGAAACCCAGTACTTC.

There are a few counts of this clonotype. The CDR3 reads CASSGTGEGPQHF. Written as DNA, the CDR3 is TGTGCCAGCAGCGGGACAGGGGAAGGGCCCCAGCATTTT. V usage is TRBV7-2 and J usage is TRBJ1-5, with 10 bases lining up with TRBD1. J lost 9 bases, V lost 5 bases, and 4 bases had no gene match. This CDR3 spans 13 amino acids. In germline, CDR1 is SGHTA, CDR2 FQGNSA. Filled out from reference TRBV7-2 and TRBJ1-5, the complete variable domain reads GAGVSQSPSNKVTEKGKDVELRCDPISGHTALYWYRQSLGQGLEFLIYFQGNSAPDKSGLPSDRFSAERTGGSVSTLTIQRTQQEDSAVYLCASSGTGEGPQHFGDGTRLSIL.

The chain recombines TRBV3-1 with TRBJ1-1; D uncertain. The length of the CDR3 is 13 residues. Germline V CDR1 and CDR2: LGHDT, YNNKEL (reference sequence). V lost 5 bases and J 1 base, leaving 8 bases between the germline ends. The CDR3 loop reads CASSSNRNTEAFF. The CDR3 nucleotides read TGTGCCAGCAGCTCCAATAGGAACACTGAAGCTTTCTTT.

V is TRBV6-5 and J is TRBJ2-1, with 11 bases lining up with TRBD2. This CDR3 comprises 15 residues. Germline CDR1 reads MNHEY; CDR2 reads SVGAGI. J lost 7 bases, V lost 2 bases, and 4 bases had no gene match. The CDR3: CASSYVTSGRNEQFF. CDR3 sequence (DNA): TGTGCCAGCAGTTACGTAACTAGCGGGAGAAATGAGCAGTTCTTC.

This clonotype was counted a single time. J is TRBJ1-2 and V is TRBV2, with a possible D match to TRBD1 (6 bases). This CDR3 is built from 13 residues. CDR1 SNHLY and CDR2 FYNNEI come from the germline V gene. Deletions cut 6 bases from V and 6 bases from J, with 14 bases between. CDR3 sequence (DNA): TGTGCCAGCAGCGGGGATGGGGGCCATGGCTACACCTTC. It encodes CASSGDGGHGYTF.

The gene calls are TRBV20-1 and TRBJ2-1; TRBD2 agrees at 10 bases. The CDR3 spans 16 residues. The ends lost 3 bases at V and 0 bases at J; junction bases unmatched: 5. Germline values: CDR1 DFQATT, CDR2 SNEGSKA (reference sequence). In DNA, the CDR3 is TGCAGTGCTAGGGAACTAGCGGGGTTCTCCTACAATGAGCAGTTCTTC. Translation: CSARELAGFSYNEQFF.

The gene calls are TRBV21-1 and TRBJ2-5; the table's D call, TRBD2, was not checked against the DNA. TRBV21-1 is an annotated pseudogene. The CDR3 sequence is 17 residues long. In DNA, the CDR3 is TGTGCCAGCACCCCATTCAAGGCTAGCGGGAACCAAGAGACCCAGTACTTC. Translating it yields CASTPFKASGNQETQYF.

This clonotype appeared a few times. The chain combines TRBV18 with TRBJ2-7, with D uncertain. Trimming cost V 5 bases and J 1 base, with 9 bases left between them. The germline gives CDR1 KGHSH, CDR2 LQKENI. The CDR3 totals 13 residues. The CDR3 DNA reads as TGTGCCAGCTCAGAGGCCTATTCCTACGAGCAGTACTTC. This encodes CASSEAYSYEQYF.

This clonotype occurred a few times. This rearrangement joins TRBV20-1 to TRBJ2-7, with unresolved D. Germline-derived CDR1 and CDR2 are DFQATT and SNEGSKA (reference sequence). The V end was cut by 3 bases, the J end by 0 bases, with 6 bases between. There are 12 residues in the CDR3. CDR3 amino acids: CSARTRSYEQYF. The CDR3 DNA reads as TGCAGTGCTAGGACACGCTCCTACGAGCAGTACTTC.

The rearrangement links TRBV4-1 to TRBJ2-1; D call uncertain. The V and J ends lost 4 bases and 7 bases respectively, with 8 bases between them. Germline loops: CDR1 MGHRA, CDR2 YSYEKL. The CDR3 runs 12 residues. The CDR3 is CASSPSANEQFF. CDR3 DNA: TGCGCCAGCAGCCCTTCCGCAAATGAGCAGTTCTTC.

The CDR3 DNA follows: TGTGCCAGCAGTAGTGATCAGCCCCAGCATTTT. Amino acid sequence: CASSSDQPQHF. This rearrangement joins TRBV6-1 to TRBJ1-5; unclear D gene. CDR3 length: 11 amino acids. The germline V gene has CDR1 MNHNS and CDR2 SASEGT. The germline V and J ends were trimmed by 5 bases and 5 bases, with 4 bases remaining between them.

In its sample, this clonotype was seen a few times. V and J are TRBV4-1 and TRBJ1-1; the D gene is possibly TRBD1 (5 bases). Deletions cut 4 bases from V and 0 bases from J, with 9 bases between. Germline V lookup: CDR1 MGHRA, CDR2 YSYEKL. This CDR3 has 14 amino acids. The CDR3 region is CASSPTVVNTEAFF. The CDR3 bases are TGCGCCAGCAGCCCGACAGTAGTGAACACTGAAGCTTTCTTT.

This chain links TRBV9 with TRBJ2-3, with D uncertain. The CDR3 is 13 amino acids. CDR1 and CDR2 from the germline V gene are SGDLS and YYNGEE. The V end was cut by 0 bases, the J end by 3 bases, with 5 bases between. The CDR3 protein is CASSVVGTDTQYF. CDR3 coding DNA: TGTGCCAGCAGCGTAGTGGGTACAGATACGCAGTATTTT.